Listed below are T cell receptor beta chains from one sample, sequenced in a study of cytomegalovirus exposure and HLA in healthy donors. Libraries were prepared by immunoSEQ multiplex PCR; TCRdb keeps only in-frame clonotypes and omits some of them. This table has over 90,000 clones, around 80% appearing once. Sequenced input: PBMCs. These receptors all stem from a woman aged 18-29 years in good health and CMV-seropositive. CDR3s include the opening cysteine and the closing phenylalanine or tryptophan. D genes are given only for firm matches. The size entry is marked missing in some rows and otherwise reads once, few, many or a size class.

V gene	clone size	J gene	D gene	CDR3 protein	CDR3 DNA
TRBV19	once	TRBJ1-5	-	CASSIKGLGNQPQHF	TGTGCCAGTAGTATAAAGGGGCTGGGCAATCAGCCCCAGCATTTT
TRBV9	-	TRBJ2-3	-	CASSVAGFHYTDTQYF	TGTGCCAGCAGCGTAGCCGGGTTTCACTACACAGATACGCAGTATTTT
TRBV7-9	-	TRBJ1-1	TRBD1	CASSSWDSHTEAFF	TGTGCCAGCAGCTCTTGGGACAGCCACACTGAAGCTTTCTTT
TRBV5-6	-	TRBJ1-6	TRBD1	CASSLFKGQGGNSPLHF	TGTGCCAGCAGCTTGTTTAAAGGACAGGGAGGGAATTCACCCCTCCACTTT
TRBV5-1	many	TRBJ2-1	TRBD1	CASSLEGQAHNEQFF	TGCGCCAGCAGCTTGGAGGGACAGGCCCACAATGAGCAGTTCTTC
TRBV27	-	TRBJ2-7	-	CASSLSGRAYEQYF	TGTGCCAGCAGTTTATCGGGCCGCGCCTACGAGCAGTACTTC
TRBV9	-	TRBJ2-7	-	CASSAQGGPEQYF	TGTGCCAGCAGCGCGCAGGGGGGCCCCGAGCAGTACTTC
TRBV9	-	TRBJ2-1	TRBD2	CASSVGGGVYNEQFF	TGTGCCAGCAGCGTAGGCGGGGGGGTCTACAATGAGCAGTTCTTC
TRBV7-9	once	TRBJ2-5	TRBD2	CASSLGTSGVTQYF	TGTGCCAGCAGCCTCGGGACTAGCGGGGTGACCCAGTACTTC
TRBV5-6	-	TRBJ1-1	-	CASSLEGRNTEAFF	TGTGCCAGCAGCTTGGAGGGGCGGAACACTGAAGCTTTCTTT
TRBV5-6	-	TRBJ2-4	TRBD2	CASSLELAGELAKNIQYF	TGTGCCAGCAGCTTGGAACTAGCGGGAGAGCTAGCCAAAAACATTCAGTACTTC
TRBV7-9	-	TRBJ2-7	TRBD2	CASSLAGVGYEQYF	TGTGCCAGCAGCTTGGCGGGAGTAGGCTACGAGCAGTACTTC
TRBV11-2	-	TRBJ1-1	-	CASSLGALNIEAFF	TGTGCCAGCAGCTTAGGGGCGTTGAACATTGAAGCTTTCTTT
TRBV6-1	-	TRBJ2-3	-	CASSASDTQYF	TGTGCCAGCAGTGCGTCGGATACGCAGTATTTT
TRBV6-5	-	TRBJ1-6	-	CASSWDFSKGSPLHF	TGTGCCAGCAGCTGGGACTTCTCTAAGGGTTCACCCCTCCACTTT
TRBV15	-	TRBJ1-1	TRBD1	CATSKDRKNTEAFF	TGTGCCACCAGCAAGGACAGGAAGAACACTGAAGCTTTCTTT
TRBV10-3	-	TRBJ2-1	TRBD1	CAISESGQGVQFF	TGTGCCATCAGTGAGTCTGGACAGGGCGTGCAGTTCTTC
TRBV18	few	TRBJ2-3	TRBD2	CASSPYSGSGDTQYF	TGTGCCAGCTCACCTTATAGCGGGAGTGGAGATACGCAGTATTTT
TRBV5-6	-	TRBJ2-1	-	CASSYQGGYNEQFF	TGTGCCAGCAGCTACCAGGGAGGCTACAATGAGCAGTTCTTC
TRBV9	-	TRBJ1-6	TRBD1	CASSEQGIGNSPLHF	TGTGCCAGCAGCGAACAGGGGATTGGCAATTCACCCCTCCACTTT
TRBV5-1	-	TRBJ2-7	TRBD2	CASSSNGRTSGRPRRYEQYF	TGCGCCAGCAGCTCCAACGGCCGGACTAGCGGGAGGCCGCGTCGCTACGAGCAGTACTTC
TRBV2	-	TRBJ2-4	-	CASSKGLSKNIQYF	TGTGCCAGCAGTAAGGGGCTTTCCAAAAACATTCAGTACTTC
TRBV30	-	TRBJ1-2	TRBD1	CAWSLDRGGYYTF	TGTGCCTGGAGTCTCGACAGGGGAGGCTACTACACCTTC
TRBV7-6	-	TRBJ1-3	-	CASSLDLSSGNTIYF	TGTGCCAGCAGCTTAGATTTGAGCTCTGGAAACACCATATATTTT
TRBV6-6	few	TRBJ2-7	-	CASSARVGAEQYF	TGTGCCAGCAGTGCCCGGGTGGGTGCCGAGCAGTACTTC
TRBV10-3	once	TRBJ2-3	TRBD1	CAISELGQGGTDTQYF	TGTGCCATCAGTGAATTGGGTCAGGGGGGCACAGATACGCAGTATTTT
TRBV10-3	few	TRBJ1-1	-	CAISDAGGHTEAFF	TGTGCCATCAGTGATGCGGGAGGACACACTGAAGCTTTCTTT
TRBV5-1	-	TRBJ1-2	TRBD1	CASSPTTGVYGYTF	TGCGCCAGCAGCCCAACCACAGGGGTTTATGGCTACACCTTC
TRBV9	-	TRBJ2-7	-	CASSVVGRGQYF	TGTGCCAGCAGCGTAGTAGGTAGAGGGCAGTACTTC
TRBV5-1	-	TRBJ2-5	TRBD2	CASSLSLLLANQETQYF	TGCGCCAGCAGCTTGAGTCTTCTACTAGCGAACCAAGAGACCCAGTACTTC
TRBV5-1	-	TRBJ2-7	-	CASSPNPGVAGAGEQYF	TGCGCCAGCAGCCCAAACCCCGGTGTAGCAGGGGCAGGCGAGCAGTACTTC
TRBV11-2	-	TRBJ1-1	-	CASSLTLEAFF	TGTGCCAGCAGCTTAACTTTGGAAGCTTTCTTT
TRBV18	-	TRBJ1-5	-	CASSPGVPGQPQHF	TGTGCCAGCTCCCCGGGGGTTCCCGGCCAGCCCCAGCATTTT
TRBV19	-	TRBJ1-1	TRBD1	CASSIAGTGFMNTEAFF	TGTGCCAGTAGTATAGCGGGGACAGGGTTCATGAACACTGAAGCTTTCTTT
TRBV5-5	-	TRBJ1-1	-	CASSLGAFGAFF	TGTGCCAGCAGCTTGGGGGCATTTGGGGCTTTCTTT
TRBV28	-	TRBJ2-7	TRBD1	CASSSTGQEQNFKGF	TGTGCCAGCAGTTCCACCGGACAGGAGCAGAATTTTAAAGGCTTC
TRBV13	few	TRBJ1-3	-	CASSLPRGDAIYF	TGTGCCAGCAGCTTACCCAGGGGTGATGCCATATATTTT
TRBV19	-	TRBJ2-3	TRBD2	CASSSGGTGTDTQYF	TGTGCCAGTAGTAGCGGGGGAACCGGTACAGATACGCAGTATTTT
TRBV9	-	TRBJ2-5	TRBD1	CASTPGGVETQYF	TGTGCCAGCACCCCAGGGGGAGTAGAGACCCAGTACTTC
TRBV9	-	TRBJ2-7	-	CASSTTGTYSYEQYF	TGTGCCAGCAGCACCACCGGGACTTACTCCTACGAGCAGTACTTC
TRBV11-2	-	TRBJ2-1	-	CASSFIAGGSYNEQFF	TGTGCCAGCAGCTTCATCGCGGGTGGATCCTACAATGAGCAGTTCTTC
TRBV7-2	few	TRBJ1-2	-	CASSLGGGGHGGYTF	TGTGCCAGCAGCTTAGGGGGCGGCGGACATGGAGGCTACACCTTC
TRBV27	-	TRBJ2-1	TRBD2	CASSPGLAGVEQFF	TGTGCCAGCAGCCCCGGACTAGCGGGAGTTGAGCAGTTCTTC
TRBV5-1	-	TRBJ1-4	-	CASSLQSREKLFF	TGCGCCAGCAGCCTACAATCGAGGGAAAAACTGTTTTTT
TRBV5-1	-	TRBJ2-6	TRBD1	CASSGGTGGAGANVLTF	TGCGCCAGCAGCGGTGGGACAGGGGGCGCTGGGGCCAACGTCCTGACTTTC
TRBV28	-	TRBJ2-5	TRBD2	CASTNQLAGSETQYF	TGTGCCAGCACGAATCAACTAGCGGGTTCAGAGACCCAGTACTTC
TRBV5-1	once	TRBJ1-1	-	CASNERGANTEAFF	TGCGCCAGCAACGAAAGGGGTGCGAACACTGAAGCTTTCTTT
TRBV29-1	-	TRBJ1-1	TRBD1	CSAERQGNTEAFF	TGCAGCGCCGAACGACAGGGGAACACTGAAGCTTTCTTT
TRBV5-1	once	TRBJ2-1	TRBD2	CASRPGLDNNEQFF	TGCGCCAGCAGGCCGGGACTAGATAACAATGAGCAGTTCTTC
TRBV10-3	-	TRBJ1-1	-	CAIERGGTDTEAFF	TGTGCCATCGAGAGAGGGGGAACGGACACTGAAGCTTTCTTT
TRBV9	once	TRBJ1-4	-	CASSVGPDNEKLFF	TGTGCCAGCAGCGTAGGGCCAGATAATGAAAAACTGTTTTTT
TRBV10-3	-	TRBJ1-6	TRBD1	CAIRETGDSNSPLHF	TGTGCCATCAGGGAAACAGGGGATAGCAATTCACCCCTCCACTTT